This TCR beta chain stems from a study of blood T cell repertoires in COVID-19. Study at large: Researchers got acute and convalescent COVID-19 samples from the United States, Italy and Spain. Nucleic acid was either cDNA or gDNA, and it came from T cells, B-cell-depleted T cells, or PBMCs.

The CDR3 contains 14 residues. V gave up 0 bases and J gave up 8 bases, with 11 bases separating them. From germline, CDR1 is LGHNA and CDR2 YSLEER. As handled by the study authors: Amplification of reference gene primers was used by the study to estimate nucleated cell counts. Here immunoSEQ multiplex PCR was the method, and the copy in TCRdb shows in-frame clones only, minus some. That table supplies the V and J calls and clone size; D and trimming were determined from the DNA. The repertoire holds around 160,000 clones, with around 84% as singletons. The J gene is TRBJ1-3, the V gene TRBV4-3; unclear D gene. Sequences were obtained from peripheral blood. The clonotype was recovered from a human donor in a cohort sampled during active COVID-19. The CDR3 DNA is TGCGCCAGCAGCCAAGAGGCCGACGGGGACACCATATATTTT. It specifies CASSQEADGDTIYF.